This T cell receptor (beta chain) was recovered during a study of CD8+ T cells in alopecia areata. Once RNA had been extracted, it was reverse transcribed into cDNA to act as the sequencing template. Here immunoSEQ multiplex PCR was the method, and the copy in TCRdb shows in-frame clones only, minus some. The sample is made up of about 120,000 clones, none counted only once. This clone has more than one count but fewer than ten. Any gene name here is a mouse gene name. The read is 4 residues too short to cover the CDR3 end, so that end is filled in from the germline J gene. The CDR3 length is 14 residues. The V end lost 2 bases, the J end lost 2 bases, and 8 bases lay between the germline ends. Germline CDR1 is FNHDT and CDR2 is SITEND (reference sequence).

V usage is TRBV19 and J usage is TRBJ2-1; D may be TRBD1 (5 bases). Specimen: lesional skin. This TCR derives from a C3H/HeJ mouse with alopecia areata. Strain haplotype at MHC: H2-k. The CDR3 region is CASSMTQDYAEQFF. The CDR3 DNA, read in part, is TGTGCCAGCAGTATGACACAGGACTATGCT.